Given below is one T cell receptor beta chain in context. The antigen is unknown. Treatment of the sample: oral pan-JAK inhibitor, 5-10 mg twice daily. Collection of lesional scalp punch biopsies and peripheral blood was performed in alopecia areata patients. The entry originates in a study of CD8+ T cells in alopecia areata. Findings and limits, study-wide: Significant decreases in scalp clonality and expanded CD8+ clones followed tofacitinib treatment.

Sequencing used cDNA as its template, made by extracting RNA and reverse transcribing it. TCRdb's table, derived via immunoSEQ multiplex PCR, lists solely in-frame clones and lacks some. The top ten hold 11% of the sample, which has over 150,000 clones, 53% seen once. From germline, CDR1 is MNHEY and CDR2 SVGAGI. This CDR3 has 13 residues. Trimming took off 6 bases at V and 3 bases at J, with 11 bases between the two ends. Source: CD8+ T cells sorted from blood, taken at week 24, from a patient treated with tofacitinib. This rearrangement joins TRBV6-5 to TRBJ1-1, with a weak D call TRBD1 (6 bases). The TCR comes from a human donor with alopecia areata. CDR3: CASRSQGYTEAFF. CDR3 DNA sequence: TGTGCCAGCAGGTCCCAGGGGTACACTGAAGCTTTCTTT.